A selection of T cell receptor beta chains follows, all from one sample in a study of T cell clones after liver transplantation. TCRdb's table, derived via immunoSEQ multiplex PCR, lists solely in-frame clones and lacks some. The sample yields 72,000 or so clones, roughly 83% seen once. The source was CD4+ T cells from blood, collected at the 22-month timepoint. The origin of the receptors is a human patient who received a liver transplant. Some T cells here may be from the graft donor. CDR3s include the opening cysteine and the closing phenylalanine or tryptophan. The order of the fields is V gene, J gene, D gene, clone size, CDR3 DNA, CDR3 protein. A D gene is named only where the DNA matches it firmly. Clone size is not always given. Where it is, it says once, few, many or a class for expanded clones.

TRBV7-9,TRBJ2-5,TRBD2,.,TGTGCCAGCAGCCCGCCCCGCGCTAGCGGGGAAGAGACCCAGTACTTC,CASSPPRASGEETQYF
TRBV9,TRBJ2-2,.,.,TGTGCCAGCAGCGCCGGGACAAAAGGGGGCGGGGAGCTGTTTTTT,CASSAGTKGGGELFF
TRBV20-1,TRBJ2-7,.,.,TGCAGTGCTGACTTCGCCTACGAGCAGTACTTC,CSADFAYEQYF
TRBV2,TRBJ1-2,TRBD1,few,TGTGCCAGCAGTGGACAGGGGGCCCTTAGTGGCTACACCTTC,CASSGQGALSGYTF
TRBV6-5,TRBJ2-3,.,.,TGTGCCAGCAGTCGCCGGGCCAGCACAGATACGCAGTATTTT,CASSRRASTDTQYF
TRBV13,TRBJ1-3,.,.,TGTGCCAGCAGCCTAGGGGGACTCTCTGGAAACACCATATATTTT,CASSLGGLSGNTIYF
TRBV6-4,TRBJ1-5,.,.,TGTGCCAGCAGCGCCGGGATTAATCAGCCCCAGCATTTT,CASSAGINQPQHF
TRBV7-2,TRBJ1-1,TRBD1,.,TGTGCCAGCAGCTCACAGGGGACGAACACTGAAGCTTTCTTT,CASSSQGTNTEAFF
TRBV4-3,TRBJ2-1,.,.,TGCGCCAGCAGCCAAGATTTCAACAATGAGCAGTTCTTC,CASSQDFNNEQFF
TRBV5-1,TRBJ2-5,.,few,TGCGCCAGCAGCTTGGCCTTCGAGACCCAGTACTTC,CASSLAFETQYF
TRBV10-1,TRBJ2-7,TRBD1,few,TGCGCCAGCAGAACCCGGGACAGAGTTTTCGAGCAGTACTTC,CASRTRDRVFEQYF
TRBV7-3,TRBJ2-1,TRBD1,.,TGTGCCAGCAGCTTTACGAGGGACAGGGGAATGAATGAGCAGTTCTTC,CASSFTRDRGMNEQFF
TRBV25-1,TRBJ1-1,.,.,TGTGCCAGCAGTTCTGGGTATGTCACTGAAGCTTTCTTT,CASSSGYVTEAFF
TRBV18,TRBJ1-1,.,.,TGTGCCAGCTCCTCAAACTGGGGGCCAGGCGGGACTGAAGCTTTCTTT,CASSSNWGPGGTEAFF
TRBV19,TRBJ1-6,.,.,TGTGCCAGTAGTGAGCTGGGCGGGGAATATAATTCACCCCTCCACTTT,CASSELGGEYNSPLHF
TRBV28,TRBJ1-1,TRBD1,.,TGTGCCAGCAGTCCCCTAGGGGACAGGAACACTGAAGCTTTCTTT,CASSPLGDRNTEAFF
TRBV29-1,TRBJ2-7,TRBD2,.,TGCAGCGTCGGAAAGCTAGCGGGGGGCCCCTACGAGCAGTACTTC,CSVGKLAGGPYEQYF
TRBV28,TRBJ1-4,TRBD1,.,TGTGCCAGCACCCGGGACAGTGGCACTAATGAAAAACTGTTTTTT,CASTRDSGTNEKLFF
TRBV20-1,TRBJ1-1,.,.,TGCAGTGCGGGGAGACAAGGGGGAGCTTTCTTT,CSAGRQGGAFF
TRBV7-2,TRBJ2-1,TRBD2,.,TGTGCCAGCAGCTTAGCACGTTTTGGCCTAGCGGGAGGGGACAATGAGCAGTTCTTC,CASSLARFGLAGGDNEQFF
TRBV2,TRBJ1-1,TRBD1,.,TGTGCCAGCAGCGGTGACAGGGTACTACCTGAAGCTTTCTTT,CASSGDRVLPEAFF
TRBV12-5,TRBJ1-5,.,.,TGTGCTAGTGGCCTGGAGGGGGGGATTGCCCAGCATTTT,CASGLEGGIAQHF
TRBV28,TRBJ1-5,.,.,TGTGCCAGCAGTTATTTACGGGTGGACCAGCCCCAGCATTTT,CASSYLRVDQPQHF
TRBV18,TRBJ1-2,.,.,TGTGCCAGCTCACCAGGGGGGGCGCGGTGGTTTTCTGGCTACACCTTC,CASSPGGARWFSGYTF
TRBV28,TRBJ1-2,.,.,TGTGCCAGCACCCTCGCCACAGGGAATGGCTACACCTTC,CASTLATGNGYTF
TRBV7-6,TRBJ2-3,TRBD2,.,TGTGCCAGCAGCAGAGGCGGGGGGGCTCCTGATACGCAGTATTTT,CASSRGGGAPDTQYF
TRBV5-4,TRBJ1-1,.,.,TGTGCCAGCAGCTTGGCTCCCCTGGGGGATGTGAACACTGAAGCTTTCTTT,CASSLAPLGDVNTEAFF
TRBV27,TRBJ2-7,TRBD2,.,TGTGCCAGCAGTTCCCATAGCGGGAAATCCTACGAGCAGTACTTC,CASSSHSGKSYEQYF
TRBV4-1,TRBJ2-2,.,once,TGCGCCAGCAGCCAAGAAGGCTACCAAACTCCGAACACCGGGGAGCTGTTTTTT,CASSQEGYQTPNTGELFF
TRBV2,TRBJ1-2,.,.,TGTGCCAGCAAAACAGGGTCCAACTATGGCTACACCTTC,CASKTGSNYGYTF
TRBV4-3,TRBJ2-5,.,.,TGCGCCAGCAGCCAAGTAGCCAGGGGCCAAGAGACCCAGTACTTC,CASSQVARGQETQYF
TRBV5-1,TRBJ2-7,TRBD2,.,TGCGCCAGCAGCAGCACGCGGCGGGGGACCTACGAGCAGTACTTC,CASSSTRRGTYEQYF